These 14 T cell receptor beta chains originate from one sample sequenced in a study of blood T cells in healthy people across ages. PCR was performed a second time for 7 to 11 cycles using a sample-barcoded 5' primer and a J-beta primer mix. TCRdb called the 5' RACE reads again in MiXCR, with one record for every CDR3 protein. Counted here are fewer than 2 million distinct CDR3 sequences, approximately 40% occurring once; the ten biggest clones make up roughly 24%. The sample consisted of blood. Source of these receptors: a human donor in good health.

This clonotype has a handful of counts. The chain employs TRBV4-1 and TRBJ1-1; no clear D gene. The germline V and J ends were trimmed by 2 bases and 1 base, with 11 bases remaining between them. Per germline, CDR1 MGHRA and CDR2 YSYEKL. CDR3 length: 15 amino acids. The CDR3 reads CASSQIGRKNTEAFF. CDR3 sequence (DNA): TGCGCCAGCAGCCAAATCGGACGGAAGAACACTGAAGCTTTCTTT.

This clonotype was found a few times. The rearrangement uses TRBV9 and TRBJ1-4; TRBD1 matches at 8 bases. Per the germline V gene, CDR1 is SGDLS and CDR2 is YYNGEE. The CDR3 runs to 15 residues. Losses at the gene ends were 4 bases for V and 4 bases for J; bases not matched to a gene: 6. The CDR3 DNA sequence: TGTGCCAGCAGCCCTTGGACAGGGATTAATGAAAAACTGTTTTTT. Encoded protein: CASSPWTGINEKLFF.

The chain carries TRBV5-1 and TRBJ1-2; 7 bases agree with TRBD1. The CDR3 is 14 amino acids. Unmatched junction bases numbered 7, after V lost 0 bases and J lost 8 bases. Germline V lookup: CDR1 SGHRS, CDR2 YFSETQ. The CDR3 loop reads CASSLVEGGQGYTF. In nucleotides, the CDR3 is TGCGCCAGCAGCTTGGTAGAAGGGGGCCAGGGCTACACCTTC.

J is TRBJ2-2 and V is TRBV29-1; D perhaps matches TRBD2 (6 bases). V lost 6 bases, J lost 1 base, and 15 bases lay in between. The CDR3 consists of 15 residues. CDR1 and CDR2 from the germline V gene are SQVTM and ANQGSEA. The CDR3 loop is CSVQTSLRNTGELFF. The CDR3 coding sequence is TGCAGCGTCCAAACTAGCTTACGGAACACCGGGGAGCTGTTTTTT.

V gene TRBV18 combines with J gene TRBJ2-4; D is possibly TRBD1 (6 bases). Trimming took 0 bases from V and 2 from J, leaving 8 bases between them. There are 15 residues in the CDR3. The V gene's germline CDR1 is KGHSH and CDR2 LQKENI. In nucleotides, the CDR3 is TGTGCCAGCTCACCACCTGACAGGCCCAAAAACATTCAGTACTTC. Its translation: CASSPPDRPKNIQYF.

The chain couples TRBV30 to TRBJ1-6, with D hard to call. The CDR3 has 14 amino acids. Trimming removed 6 bases from V and 1 base from J, with 10 bases in between. Per germline, CDR1 GTSNPN and CDR2 SVGIG (reference sequence). CDR3 nucleotides: TGTGCCTGCCGAAGGTTATCCTATAATTCACCCCTCCACTTT. It codes for CACRRLSYNSPLHF.

This clonotype was detected ten times or more. J is TRBJ1-3 and V is TRBV12-3 or TRBV12-4; D remains unclear. V dropped 7 bases and J dropped 4 bases, with 17 bases sitting between them. The length of the CDR3 is 15 residues. In DNA, the CDR3 is TGTGCCAGCAAGACCGGGAGGATCGCCGGAAACACCATATATTTT. Encoded protein: CASKTGRIAGNTIYF.

This rearrangement joins TRBV4-3 to TRBJ2-3; D unresolved. CDR3 length: 14 amino acids. V was pared by 0 bases and J by 3 bases, with 7 bases between. CDR1 is LGHNA and CDR2 is YSLEER in the germline V gene. The CDR3 here is CASSQDPWTDTQYF. Written as DNA, the CDR3 is TGCGCCAGCAGCCAAGATCCCTGGACAGATACGCAGTATTTT.

The chain recombines TRBV7-2 with TRBJ2-1; D might be TRBD2 (6 bases). Germline V gene sequence: CDR1 SGHTA, CDR2 FQGNSA. The CDR3 consists of 15 residues. V was shortened by 3 bases and J by 8 bases, with 17 bases between the two germline ends. The DNA for the CDR3 is TGTGCCAGCAGCTTCTGCTCGACTAGTCCCGATGAGCAGTTCTTC. It translates to CASSFCSTSPDEQFF.

This clonotype was seen a handful of times. V usage is TRBV27 and J usage is TRBJ2-5; D possibly corresponds to TRBD1 (6 bases). The V end was cut by 3 bases, the J end by 0 bases, with 17 bases between. The CDR3 has 17 residues. Germline CDR1 MNHEY, CDR2 SMNVEV (reference sequence). In nucleotides, the CDR3 is TGTGCCAGCAGTTTCCGATTGCAGGGGACGTACCAAGAGACCCAGTACTTC. Translated, it gives CASSFRLQGTYQETQYF.

The rearrangement links TRBV4-1 to TRBJ1-1; 8 nucleotides agree with TRBD1. The CDR3 has 13 amino acids. Trimming cost V 2 bases and J 10 bases; bases outside gene matches: 6. Per the germline V gene, CDR1 is MGHRA and CDR2 is YSYEKL. As DNA, the CDR3 is TGCGCCAGCAGCCAACCCCACGGACAGGGAGCTTTCTTT. Translated, it gives CASSQPHGQGAFF.

CDR3 sequence: CASSLEGLATYGYTF. CDR3 bases: TGTGCCAGCAGCTTGGAAGGGCTAGCTACCTATGGCTACACCTTC. The rearrangement uses TRBV7-2 and TRBJ1-2; D call uncertain. CDR1 is SGHTA and CDR2 is FQGNSA in the germline V gene. V shed 3 bases and J shed 4 bases, with 15 bases lying between them. The CDR3 totals 15 residues.

This clonotype was counted many times. The chain carries TRBV20-1 and TRBJ2-7; D unclear. The germline V gene encodes CDR1 DFQATT and CDR2 SNEGSKA (reference sequence). The CDR3 consists of 14 residues. V lost 0 bases to trimming and J lost 3 bases, with 12 bases between them. The CDR3 here is CSARDVRQSYEQYF. CDR3 DNA: TGCAGTGCTAGAGATGTGCGGCAGAGCTACGAGCAGTACTTC.

The table lists this clonotype with a few counts. The CDR3 loop is CASSSNTGSDTQYF. The CDR3 coding sequence is TGTGCCAGCAGTTCGAATACGGGGTCAGATACGCAGTATTTT. V is TRBV7-9 and J is TRBJ2-3; D might be TRBD2 (5 bases). The CDR3 length is 14 residues. Germline V gives CDR1 SEHNR, CDR2 FQNEAQ (reference sequence). Trimming shortened V by 6 bases and J by 4 bases, and 14 bases separated the two germline ends.